The 7 T cell receptor beta chains in this list originate from one sample, sequenced in a study of cytomegalovirus exposure and HLA in healthy donors. PCR primers comprised 60 Vbeta and 13 Jbeta primers. The method was immunoSEQ multiplex PCR; TCRdb's version includes in-frame clones alone and lacks a portion of them. This repertoire shows 65,000 to 90,000 clones, less than 85% found once; its top ten account for more than 3.5%. The sample comprised PBMCs. The receptors shown here come from a man in his fifties or sixties in good health and CMV-seronegative.

The chain is built from TRBV5-8 and TRBJ2-3; D not resolved. The CDR3 extends over 13 amino acids. Germline V gene data show CDR1 as SGHTS and CDR2 as YDEGEE. Trimming stripped 2 bases from V and 4 bases from J, with 8 bases between. DNA of the CDR3: TGTGCCAGCAGCTTCCTTCTCTCAGATACGCAGTATTTT. Protein sequence: CASSFLLSDTQYF. Combining the CDR3 with reference TRBV5-8 and TRBJ2-3 gives the whole variable domain EAGVTQSPTHLIKTRGQQATLRCSPISGHTSVYWYQQALGLGLQFLLWYDEGEERNRGNFPPRFSGRQFPNYSSELNVNALELEDSALYLCASSFLLSDTQYFGPGTRLTVL.

The V and J genes are TRBV9 and TRBJ2-3; 8 nucleotides align to TRBD2. In germline, CDR1 is SGDLS, CDR2 YYNGEE. Trimming took 0 bases from V and 1 from J; bases not matched to a gene: 13. CDR3 size: 19 residues. CDR3 in amino acids: CASSVGGGSGGSRTDTQYF. The CDR3 bases are TGTGCCAGCAGCGTAGGGGGGGGGAGCGGGGGATCCCGCACAGATACGCAGTATTTT. Combining the CDR3 with reference TRBV9 and TRBJ2-3 gives the whole variable domain DSGVTQTPKHLITATGQRVTLRCSPRSGDLSVYWYQQSLDQGLQFLIQYYNGEERAKGNILERFSAQQFPDLHSELNLSSLELGDSALYFCASSVGGGSGGSRTDTQYFGPGTRLTVL.

This chain uses TRBV27 with TRBJ2-6; 10 nucleotides match TRBD1. CDR1 and CDR2 (germline): MNHEY, SMNVEV (reference sequence). The CDR3 runs to 19 residues. The trim removed 8 bases at V and 0 bases at J, leaving 13 bases unmatched. This CDR3 is CASQTIGQGEPSGANVLTF. The DNA for the CDR3 is TGTGCCAGCCAAACCATAGGACAGGGGGAACCCTCTGGGGCCAACGTCCTGACTTTC. Using reference TRBV27 and TRBJ2-6 for the parts outside the CDR3, the full variable domain is EAQVTQNPRYLITVTGKKLTVTCSQNMNHEYMSWYRQDPGLGLRQIYYSMNVEVTDKGDVPEGYKVSRKEKRNFPLILESPSPNQTSLYFCASQTIGQGEPSGANVLTFGAGSRLTVL.

The chain links TRBV6-5 to TRBJ1-2, with unresolved D. Germline-derived CDR1 and CDR2 are MNHEY and SVGAGI. Trimming removed 6 bases from V and 3 bases from J, with 8 bases in between. The CDR3 is 12 amino acids. CDR3 residues: CASRTGYYGYTF. The CDR3 bases are TGTGCCAGCAGGACCGGGTACTATGGCTACACCTTC.

This clone was detected once. This sequence joins TRBV6-5 and TRBJ1-2, with D tentatively TRBD1 (6 bases). The CDR3 has 15 amino acids. The germline V gene has CDR1 MNHEY and CDR2 SVGAGI. V lost 5 bases and J 0 bases, leaving 13 bases between the germline ends. CDR3: CASSGRGLPNYGYTF. In DNA form, the CDR3 reads TGTGCCAGCAGTGGCAGGGGACTACCTAACTATGGCTACACCTTC.

The CDR3 protein is CASSVVGAGGANVLTF. The DNA of the CDR3 is TGTGCCAGCAGCGTAGTGGGGGCGGGCGGGGCCAACGTCCTGACTTTC. The rearrangement links TRBV9 to TRBJ2-6; TRBD1 is a possible D gene (6 bases). Trimming took off 0 bases at V and 4 bases at J, with 11 bases between the two ends. The CDR3 covers 16 residues. Germline assignment: CDR1 SGDLS and CDR2 YYNGEE.

The gene calls are TRBV19 and TRBJ1-2; possible D gene TRBD1, 5 bases. V was trimmed by 7 bases and J by 2 bases, leaving 11 bases between them. The CDR3 contains 13 residues. Germline CDR1 and CDR2: LNHDA and SQIVND (reference sequence). CDR3 loop: CASNGAPNYGYTF. The CDR3 region has the DNA TGTGCCAGTAATGGGGCGCCGAACTATGGCTACACCTTC.